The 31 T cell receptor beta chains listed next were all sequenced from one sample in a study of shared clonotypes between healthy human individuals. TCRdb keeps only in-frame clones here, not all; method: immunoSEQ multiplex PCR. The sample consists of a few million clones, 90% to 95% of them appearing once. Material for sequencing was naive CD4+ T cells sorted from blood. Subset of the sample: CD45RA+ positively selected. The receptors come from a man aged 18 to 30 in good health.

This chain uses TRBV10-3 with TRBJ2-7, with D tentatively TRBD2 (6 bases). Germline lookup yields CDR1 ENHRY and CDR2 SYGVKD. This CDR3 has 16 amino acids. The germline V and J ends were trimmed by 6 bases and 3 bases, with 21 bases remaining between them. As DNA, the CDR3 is TGTGCCATCAGCAAGGAGGGGAAGTCGAGAATCTACGAGCAGTACTTC. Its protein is CAISKEGKSRIYEQYF.

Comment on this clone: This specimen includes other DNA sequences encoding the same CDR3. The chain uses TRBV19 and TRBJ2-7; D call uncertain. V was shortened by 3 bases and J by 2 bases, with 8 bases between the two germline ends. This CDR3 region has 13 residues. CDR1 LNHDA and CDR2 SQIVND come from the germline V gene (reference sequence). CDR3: CASSITGTYEQYF. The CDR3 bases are TGTGCCAGTAGTATTACGGGCACCTACGAGCAGTACTTC.

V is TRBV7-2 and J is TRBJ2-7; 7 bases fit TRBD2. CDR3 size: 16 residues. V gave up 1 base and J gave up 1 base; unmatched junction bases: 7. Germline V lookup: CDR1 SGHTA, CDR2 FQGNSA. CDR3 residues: CASSLGVGLESYEQYF. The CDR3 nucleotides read TGTGCCAGCAGCTTAGGGGTCGGACTAGAGTCCTACGAGCAGTACTTC.

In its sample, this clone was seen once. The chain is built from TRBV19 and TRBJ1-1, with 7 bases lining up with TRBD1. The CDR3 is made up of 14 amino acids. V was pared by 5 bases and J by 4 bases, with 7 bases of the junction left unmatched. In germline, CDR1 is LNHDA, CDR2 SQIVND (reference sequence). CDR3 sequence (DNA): TGTGCCAGTAGTTACCCAGGGGGTACCACTGAAGCTTTCTTT. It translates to CASSYPGGTTEAFF.

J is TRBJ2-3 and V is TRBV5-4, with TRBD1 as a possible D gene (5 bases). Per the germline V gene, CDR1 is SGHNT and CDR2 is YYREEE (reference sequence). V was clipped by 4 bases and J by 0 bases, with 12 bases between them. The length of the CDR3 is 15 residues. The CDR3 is CASSGAPGSTDTQYF. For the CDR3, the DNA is TGTGCCAGCAGCGGGGCTCCGGGCAGCACAGATACGCAGTATTTT.

The CDR3 loop is CASSTGTDSPLHF. In DNA form, the CDR3 reads TGTGCCAGCAGCACGGGGACAGATTCACCCCTCCACTTT. V usage is TRBV7-8 and J usage is TRBJ1-6, with 7 bases matching TRBD1. Unmatched junction bases numbered 3, after V lost 5 bases and J lost 8 bases. Germline CDR1 and CDR2: SGHVS and FQNEAQ. This CDR3 has 13 residues.

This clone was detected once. CDR3 region: CASRKEVHNEQFF. The CDR3 DNA is TGTGCCAGCAGGAAGGAGGTCCACAATGAGCAGTTCTTC. V gene TRBV27 combines with J gene TRBJ2-1, with D perhaps matching TRBD2 (5 bases). The V end was cut by 6 bases, the J end by 5 bases, with 11 bases between. CDR3 length: 13 amino acids. Germline V gives CDR1 MNHEY, CDR2 SMNVEV (reference sequence).

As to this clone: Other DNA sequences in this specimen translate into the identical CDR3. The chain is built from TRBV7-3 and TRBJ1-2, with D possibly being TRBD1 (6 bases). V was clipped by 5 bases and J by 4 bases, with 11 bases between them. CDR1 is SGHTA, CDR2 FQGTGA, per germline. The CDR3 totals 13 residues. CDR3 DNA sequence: TGTGCCAGCAGCCCGGGAGGGGGCTATGGCTACACCTTC. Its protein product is CASSPGGGYGYTF. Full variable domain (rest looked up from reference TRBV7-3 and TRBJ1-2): GAGVSQTPSNKVTEKGKYVELRCDPISGHTALYWYRQSLGQGPEFLIYFQGTGAADDSGLPNDRFFAVRPEGSVSTLKIQRTERGDSAVYLCASSPGGGYGYTFGSGTRLTVV.

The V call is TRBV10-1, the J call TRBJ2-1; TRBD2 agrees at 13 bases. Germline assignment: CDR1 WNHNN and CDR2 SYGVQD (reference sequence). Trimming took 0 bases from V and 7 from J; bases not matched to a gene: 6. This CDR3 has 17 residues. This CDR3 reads CASSESSRLAGGNEQFF. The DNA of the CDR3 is TGCGCCAGCAGTGAGTCATCGAGACTAGCGGGAGGAAATGAGCAGTTCTTC.

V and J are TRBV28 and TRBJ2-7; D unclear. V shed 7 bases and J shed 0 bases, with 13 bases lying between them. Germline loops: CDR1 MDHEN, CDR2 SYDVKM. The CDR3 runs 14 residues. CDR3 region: CASTVGTFSYEQYF. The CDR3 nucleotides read TGTGCCAGCACAGTAGGTACGTTCTCCTACGAGCAGTACTTC.

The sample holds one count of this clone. The CDR3 region has the DNA TGCGCCAGCAGTGAAGGCAGGGAGAACACCGGGGAGCTGTTTTTT. Residues: CASSEGRENTGELFF. V and J are TRBV10-1 and TRBJ2-2, with D possibly being TRBD1 (5 bases). Trimming cost V 3 bases and J 1 base, with 9 bases left between them. Germline CDR1 WNHNN, CDR2 SYGVQD (reference sequence). This CDR3 comprises 15 residues.

This CDR3 is CASSPVLTRQETQYF. DNA of the CDR3: TGTGCCAGCTCCCCCGTGTTGACAAGACAAGAGACCCAGTACTTC. The chain employs TRBV18 and TRBJ2-5; D is unresolved. This CDR3 is built from 15 residues. CDR1 and CDR2 from the germline V gene are KGHSH and LQKENI. V was trimmed by 6 bases and J by 2 bases, leaving 16 bases between them.

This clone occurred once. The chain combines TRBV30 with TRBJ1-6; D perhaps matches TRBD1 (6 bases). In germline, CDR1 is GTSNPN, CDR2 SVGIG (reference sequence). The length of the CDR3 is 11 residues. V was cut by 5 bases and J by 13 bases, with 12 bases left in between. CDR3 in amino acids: CAWARTGPLHF. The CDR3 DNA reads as TGTGCCTGGGCTCGAACAGGGCCCCTCCACTTT.

The CDR3 loop is CSVEGEKGGKNIQYF. The DNA for the CDR3 is TGCAGCGTTGAAGGGGAAAAGGGTGGCAAAAACATTCAGTACTTC. The chain employs TRBV29-1 and TRBJ2-4; D remains ambiguous. The CDR3 has 15 amino acids. Per the germline V gene, CDR1 is SQVTM and CDR2 is ANQGSEA. V gave up 1 base and J gave up 3 bases, with 13 bases separating them.

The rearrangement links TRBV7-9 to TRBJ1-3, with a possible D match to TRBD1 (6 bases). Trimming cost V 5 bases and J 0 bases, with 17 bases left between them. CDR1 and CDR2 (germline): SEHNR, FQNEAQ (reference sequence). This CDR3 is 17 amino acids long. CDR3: CASSLVGGLSSGNTIYF. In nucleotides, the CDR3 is TGTGCCAGCAGCCTCGTCGGGGGCCTAAGCTCTGGAAACACCATATATTTT. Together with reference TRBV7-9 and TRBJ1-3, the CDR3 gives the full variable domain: DTGVSQNPRHKITKRGQNVTFRCDPISEHNRLYWYRQTLGQGPEFLTYFQNEAQLEKSRLLSDRFSAERPKGSFSTLEIQRTEQGDSAMYLCASSLVGGLSSGNTIYFGEGSWLTVV.

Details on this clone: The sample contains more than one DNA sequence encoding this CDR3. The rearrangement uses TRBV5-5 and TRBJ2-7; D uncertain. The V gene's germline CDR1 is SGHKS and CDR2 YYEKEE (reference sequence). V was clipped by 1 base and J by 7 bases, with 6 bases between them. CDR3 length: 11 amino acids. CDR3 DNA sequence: TGTGCCAGCAGCTTGTTGGGGGAGCAGTACTTC. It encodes CASSLLGEQYF.

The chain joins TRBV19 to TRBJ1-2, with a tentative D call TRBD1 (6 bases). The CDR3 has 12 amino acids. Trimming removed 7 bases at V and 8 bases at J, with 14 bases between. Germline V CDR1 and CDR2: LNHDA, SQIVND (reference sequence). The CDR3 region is CASISRTVGYTF. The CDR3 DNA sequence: TGTGCCAGTATCTCGCGGACAGTCGGCTACACCTTC. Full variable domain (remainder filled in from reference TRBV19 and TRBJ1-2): DGGITQSPKYLFRKEGQNVTLSCEQNLNHDAMYWYRQDPGQGLRLIYYSQIVNDFQKGDIAEGYSVSREKKESFPLTVTSAQKNPTAFYLCASISRTVGYTFGSGTRLTVV.

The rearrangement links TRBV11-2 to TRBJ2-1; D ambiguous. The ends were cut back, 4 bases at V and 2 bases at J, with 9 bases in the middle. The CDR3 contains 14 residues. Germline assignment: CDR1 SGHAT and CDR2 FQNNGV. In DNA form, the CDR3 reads TGTGCCAGCAGCTCCGCGGTACCCTACAATGAGCAGTTCTTC. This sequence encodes CASSSAVPYNEQFF. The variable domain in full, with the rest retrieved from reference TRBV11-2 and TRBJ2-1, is EAGVAQSPRYKIIEKRQSVAFWCNPISGHATLYWYQQILGQGPKLLIQFQNNGVVDDSQLPKDRFSAERLKGVDSTLKIQPAKLEDSAVYLCASSSAVPYNEQFFGPGTRLTVL.

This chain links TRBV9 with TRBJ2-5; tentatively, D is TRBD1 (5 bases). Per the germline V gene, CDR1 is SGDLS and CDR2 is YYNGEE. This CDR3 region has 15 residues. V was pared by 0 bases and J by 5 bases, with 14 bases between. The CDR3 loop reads CASSVGGGTMETQYF. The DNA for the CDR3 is TGTGCCAGCAGCGTAGGGGGCGGAACTATGGAGACCCAGTACTTC.

CDR3 protein: CASSLQGRETEAFF. DNA of the CDR3: TGTGCCAGCAGTTTACAGGGTCGGGAAACTGAAGCTTTCTTT. The chain uses TRBV2 and TRBJ1-1, with a tentative D call TRBD1 (6 bases). This CDR3 has 14 amino acids. The germline V gene encodes CDR1 SNHLY and CDR2 FYNNEI. V was clipped by 5 bases and J by 5 bases, with 15 bases between them.

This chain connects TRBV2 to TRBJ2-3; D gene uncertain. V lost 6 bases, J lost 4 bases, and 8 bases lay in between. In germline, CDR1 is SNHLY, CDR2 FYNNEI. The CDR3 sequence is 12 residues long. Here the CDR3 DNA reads TGTGCCAGCAGCTCAGAGTCAGATACGCAGTATTTT. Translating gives CASSSESDTQYF.

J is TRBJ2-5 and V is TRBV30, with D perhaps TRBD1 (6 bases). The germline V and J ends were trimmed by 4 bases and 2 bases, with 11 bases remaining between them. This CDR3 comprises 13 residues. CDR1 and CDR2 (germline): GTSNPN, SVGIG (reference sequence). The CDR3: CAWTTGKQETQYF. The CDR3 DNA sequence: TGTGCCTGGACTACAGGGAAGCAAGAGACCCAGTACTTC.

The CDR3 sequence: CASSPTLAGASDTQYF. CDR3 in DNA: TGTGCCAGCAGCCCTACTCTAGCGGGGGCATCAGATACGCAGTATTTT. The J gene is TRBJ2-3, the V gene TRBV7-9, with 10 bases that match TRBD2. After removal of 5 bases from V and 4 bases from J, the junction contained 9 bases not matched to a gene. Germline loops: CDR1 SEHNR, CDR2 FQNEAQ (reference sequence). The CDR3 runs 16 residues.

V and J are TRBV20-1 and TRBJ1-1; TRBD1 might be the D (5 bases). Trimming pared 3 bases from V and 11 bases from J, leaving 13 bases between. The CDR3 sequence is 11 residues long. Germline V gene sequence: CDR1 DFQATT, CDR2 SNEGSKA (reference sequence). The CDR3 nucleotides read TGCAGTGCTAGCTTTCTGGCAGGGGCTTTCTTT. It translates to CSASFLAGAFF.

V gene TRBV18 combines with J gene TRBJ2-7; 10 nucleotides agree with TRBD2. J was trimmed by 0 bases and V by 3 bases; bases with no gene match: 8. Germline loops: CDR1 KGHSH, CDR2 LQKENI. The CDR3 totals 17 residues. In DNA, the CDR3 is TGTGCCAGCTCACCTATGACTAGCGGGTTTAGCTCCTACGAGCAGTACTTC. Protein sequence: CASSPMTSGFSSYEQYF.

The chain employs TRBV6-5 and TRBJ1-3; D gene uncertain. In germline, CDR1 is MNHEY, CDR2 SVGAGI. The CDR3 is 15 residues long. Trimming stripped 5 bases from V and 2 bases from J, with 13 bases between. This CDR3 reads CASSPTSSTGNTIYF. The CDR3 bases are TGTGCCAGCAGTCCAACATCCAGCACTGGAAACACCATATATTTT.

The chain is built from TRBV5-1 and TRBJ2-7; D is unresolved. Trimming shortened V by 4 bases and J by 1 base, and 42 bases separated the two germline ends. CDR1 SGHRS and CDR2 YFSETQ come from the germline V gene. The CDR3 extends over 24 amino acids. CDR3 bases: TGCGCCAGCAGCGGTACCGGGTCAAGGGTTGATACGGATCCTTTTACGGAAAGATCCTACGAGCAGTACTTC. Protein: CASSGTGSRVDTDPFTERSYEQYF.

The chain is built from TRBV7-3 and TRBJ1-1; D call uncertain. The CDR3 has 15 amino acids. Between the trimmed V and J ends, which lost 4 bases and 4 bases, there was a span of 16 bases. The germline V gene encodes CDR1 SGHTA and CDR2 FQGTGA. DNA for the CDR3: TGTGCCAGCAGCTCCGATCCTAGTACGAGCACTGAAGCTTTCTTT. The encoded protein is CASSSDPSTSTEAFF. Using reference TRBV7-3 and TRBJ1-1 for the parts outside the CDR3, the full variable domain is GAGVSQTPSNKVTEKGKYVELRCDPISGHTALYWYRQSLGQGPEFLIYFQGTGAADDSGLPNDRFFAVRPEGSVSTLKIQRTERGDSAVYLCASSSDPSTSTEAFFGQGTRLTVV.

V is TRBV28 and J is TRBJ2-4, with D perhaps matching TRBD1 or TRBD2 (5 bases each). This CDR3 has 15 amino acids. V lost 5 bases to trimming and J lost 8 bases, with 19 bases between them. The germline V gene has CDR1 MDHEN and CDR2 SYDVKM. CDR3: CASSPLGDSSDIQYF. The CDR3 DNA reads TGTGCCAGCAGTCCCTTGGGGGATTCGTCGGACATTCAGTACTTC.

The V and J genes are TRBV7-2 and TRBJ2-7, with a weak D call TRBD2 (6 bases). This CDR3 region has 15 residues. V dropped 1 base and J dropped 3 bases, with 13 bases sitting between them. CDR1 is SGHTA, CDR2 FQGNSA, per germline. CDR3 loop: CASSLVVGGDYEQYF. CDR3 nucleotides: TGTGCCAGCAGCTTAGTCGTGGGGGGAGACTACGAGCAGTACTTC.

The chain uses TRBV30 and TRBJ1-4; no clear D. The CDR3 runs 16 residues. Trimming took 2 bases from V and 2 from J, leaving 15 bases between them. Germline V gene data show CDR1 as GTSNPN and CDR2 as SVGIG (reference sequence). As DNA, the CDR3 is TGTGCCTGGAGTCCTGAACCCCTATGGACTAATGAAAAACTGTTTTTT. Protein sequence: CAWSPEPLWTNEKLFF.